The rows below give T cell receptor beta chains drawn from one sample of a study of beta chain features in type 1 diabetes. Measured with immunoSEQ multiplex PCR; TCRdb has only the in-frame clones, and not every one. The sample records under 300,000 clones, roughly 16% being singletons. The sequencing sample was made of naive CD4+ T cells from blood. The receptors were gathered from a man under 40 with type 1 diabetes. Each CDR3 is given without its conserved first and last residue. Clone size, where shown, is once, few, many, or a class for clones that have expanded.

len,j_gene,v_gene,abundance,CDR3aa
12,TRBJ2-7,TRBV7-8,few,ASSLATASYEQY
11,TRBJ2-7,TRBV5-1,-,ASSSRNGAEQY
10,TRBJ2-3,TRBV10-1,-,ASSPNTDTQY
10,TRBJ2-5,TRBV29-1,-,SVEPGVETQY
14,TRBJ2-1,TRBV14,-,ASQYLGRSSYNEQF
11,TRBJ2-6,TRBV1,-,TSLGAGANVLT
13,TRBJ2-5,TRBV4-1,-,ASSQAGTSYETQY
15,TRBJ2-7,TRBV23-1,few,ASTGDTRGKGSYEQY
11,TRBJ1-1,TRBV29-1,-,SVARGPGTEAF
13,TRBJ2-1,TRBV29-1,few,SVVGFSGNYNEQF
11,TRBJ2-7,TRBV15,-,ATSRDWADEQY
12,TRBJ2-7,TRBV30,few,AWTRGTVVYEQY
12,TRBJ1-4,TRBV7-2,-,ASGPGQINEKLF
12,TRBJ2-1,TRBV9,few,ASSVEMGLNEQF
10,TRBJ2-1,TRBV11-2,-,ASSPEYNEQF
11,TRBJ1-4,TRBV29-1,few,SVNSPTNEKLF
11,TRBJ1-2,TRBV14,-,ASSQDRNYGYT
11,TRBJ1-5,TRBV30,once,AWSVTVDQPQH
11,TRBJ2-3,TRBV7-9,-,ASSTRGTDTQY
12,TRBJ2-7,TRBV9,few,ASSARTSAYEQY
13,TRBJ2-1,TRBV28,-,ASSSGGTGYGEQF
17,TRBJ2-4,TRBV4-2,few,ASSPKGQGAPLSGNIQY
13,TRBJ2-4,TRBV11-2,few,ASSSGTGTGDIQY
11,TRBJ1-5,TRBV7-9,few,ASSPTGEQPQH
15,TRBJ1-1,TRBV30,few,AWSKKPGQGASTEAF
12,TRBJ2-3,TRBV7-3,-,ASSPGSRGDTQY
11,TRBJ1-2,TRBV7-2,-,ASSRDGNYGYT
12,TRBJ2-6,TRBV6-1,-,AILRYSGANVLT